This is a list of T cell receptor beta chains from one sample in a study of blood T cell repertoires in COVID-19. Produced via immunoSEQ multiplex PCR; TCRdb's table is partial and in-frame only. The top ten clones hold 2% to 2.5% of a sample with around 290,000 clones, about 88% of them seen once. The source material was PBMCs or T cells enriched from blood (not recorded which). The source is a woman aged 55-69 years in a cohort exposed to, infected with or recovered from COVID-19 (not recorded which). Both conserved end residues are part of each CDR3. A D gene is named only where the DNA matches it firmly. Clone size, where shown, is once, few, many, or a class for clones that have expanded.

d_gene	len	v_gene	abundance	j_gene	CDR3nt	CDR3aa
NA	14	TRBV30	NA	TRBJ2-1	TGTGCCTGGAGTGGAACGGGACTTTACAATGAGCAGTTCTTC	CAWSGTGLYNEQFF
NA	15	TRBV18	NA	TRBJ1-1	TGTGCCAGCTCCCCTAGAGCGGACGGGAACACTGAAGCTTTCTTT	CASSPRADGNTEAFF
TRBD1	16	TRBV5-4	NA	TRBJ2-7	TGTGCCAGCAGCGCACGACAGGGTCAAACGGGACACGAGCAGTACTTC	CASSARQGQTGHEQYF
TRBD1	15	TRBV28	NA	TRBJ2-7	TGTGCCAGCGCCGGTCCGGGGACAGCTTCCTACGAGCAGTACTTC	CASAGPGTASYEQYF
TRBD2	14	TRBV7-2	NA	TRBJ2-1	TGTGCCAGCACCTCTAGCGGGAGTTACAATGAGCAGTTCTTC	CASTSSGSYNEQFF
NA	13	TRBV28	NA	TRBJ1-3	TGTGCCAGCAGTTTTAGCGGGGGAGTCACCATATATTTT	CASSFSGGVTIYF
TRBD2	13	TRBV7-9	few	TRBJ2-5	TGTGCCAGCAGCCTCTCCAGCGGGAAGACCCAGTACTTC	CASSLSSGKTQYF
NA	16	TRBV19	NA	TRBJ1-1	TGTGCCAGTAGTCCCCTGTATGGGGCGGGGGACACTGAAGCTTTCTTT	CASSPLYGAGDTEAFF
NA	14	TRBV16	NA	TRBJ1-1	TGTGCCAGCAGCTCGACGGGGGGCAAGACTGAAGCTTTCTTT	CASSSTGGKTEAFF
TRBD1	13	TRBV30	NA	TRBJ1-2	TGTGCCTGGAGGGGGGACAGGCTTGATGGCTACACCTTC	CAWRGDRLDGYTF
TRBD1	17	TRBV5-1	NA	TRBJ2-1	TGCGCCAGCGCCGCAGGGACAGGGGATTCAGTATACAATGAGCAGTTCTTC	CASAAGTGDSVYNEQFF
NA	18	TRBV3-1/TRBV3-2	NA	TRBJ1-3	TGTGCCAGCAGCCAAGATAAGGGGACATGGCCCTCTGGAAACACCATATATTTT	CASSQDKGTWPSGNTIYF
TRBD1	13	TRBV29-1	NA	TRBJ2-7	TGCAGCGCCAGACTTCGGACAGGATACGAGCAGTACTTC	CSARLRTGYEQYF
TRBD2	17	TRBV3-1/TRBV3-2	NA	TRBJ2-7	TGTGCCAGCAGCCATCTTCGGGGGGACTCCTTCGGTCACGAGCAGTACTTC	CASSHLRGDSFGHEQYF
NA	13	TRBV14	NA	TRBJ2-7	TGTGCCAGCAGCCTCCAGCGCGACTACGAGCAGTACTTC	CASSLQRDYEQYF
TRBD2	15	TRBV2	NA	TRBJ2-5	TGTGCCAGCAGGCGGGAGGACCTGTACCAAGAGACCCAGTACTTC	CASRREDLYQETQYF
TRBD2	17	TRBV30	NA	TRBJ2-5	TGTGCCTGGAGTGTAAAAGTAGCGGGAGGTCCGGGGGAGACCCAGTACTTC	CAWSVKVAGGPGETQYF
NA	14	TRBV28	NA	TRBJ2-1	TGTGCCAGCAGGCTGACTAGTTCTTGGGGGGAGCAGTTCTTC	CASRLTSSWGEQFF
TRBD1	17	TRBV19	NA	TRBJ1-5	TGTGCCAGTAGTATCCTCTGGGACAGGCCGCGAGGTCAGCCCCAGCATTTT	CASSILWDRPRGQPQHF
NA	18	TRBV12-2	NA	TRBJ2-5	TGTGCAAGTCGCTTAGTACCGAGACAGGGGGAAGCGGTGGAGACCCAGTACTTC	CASRLVPRQGEAVETQYF
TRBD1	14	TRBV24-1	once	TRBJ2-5	TGTGCCACCAGTGAAGGGACAGAGAAAGAGACCCAGTACTTC	CATSEGTEKETQYF
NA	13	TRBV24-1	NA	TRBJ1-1	TGTGCCACCAGGAGACAGGACTTTTCTGAAGCTTTCTTT	CATRRQDFSEAFF
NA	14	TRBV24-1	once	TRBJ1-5	TGTGCCACCAGTGATCCCGACATCCTCGGGGCCCAGCATTTT	CATSDPDILGAQHF
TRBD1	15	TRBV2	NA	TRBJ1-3	TGTGCCAGCAGTTACCCACAGGACAGGGGCTACACCATATATTTT	CASSYPQDRGYTIYF
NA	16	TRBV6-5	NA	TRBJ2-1	TGTGCCAGCAGTTACTCGATTGGGGAGTCCTACAATGAGCAGTTCTTC	CASSYSIGESYNEQFF
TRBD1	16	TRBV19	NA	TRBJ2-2	TGTGCCAGTAGTATAGGAGGACAGGGTCTTGGCGGGGAGCTGTTTTTT	CASSIGGQGLGGELFF
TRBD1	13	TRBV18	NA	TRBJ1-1	TGTGCCAGCTCACCGGATGGACAGGGTGAAGCTTTCTTT	CASSPDGQGEAFF
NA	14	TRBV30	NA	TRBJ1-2	TGTGCCTGGAGTGTCCAGGACAGTATCTATGGCTACACCTTC	CAWSVQDSIYGYTF
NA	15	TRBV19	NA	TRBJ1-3	TGTGCCAGTAGTATTATCGACACCTCTGGAAACACCATATATTTT	CASSIIDTSGNTIYF
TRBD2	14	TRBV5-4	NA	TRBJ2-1	TGTGCCAGCAGCGGCGGGGGGTCCTACAATGAGCAGTTCTTC	CASSGGGSYNEQFF
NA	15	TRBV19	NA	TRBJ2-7	TGTGCCAGTAGTACGGGACTCCTGCTTTGGGACGAGCAGTACTTC	CASSTGLLLWDEQYF
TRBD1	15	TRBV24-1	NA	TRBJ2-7	TGTGCCACCAGTCTTGGGGGACAGGGCTCCGGCGAGCAGTACTTC	CATSLGGQGSGEQYF
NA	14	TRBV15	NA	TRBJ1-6	TGTGCCACCAGCAGAGACCCTAATAATTCACCCCTCCACTTT	CATSRDPNNSPLHF
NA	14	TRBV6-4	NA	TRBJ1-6	TGTGCCAGCAGCCCCTCCGGGGATCACTCACCCCTCCACTTT	CASSPSGDHSPLHF
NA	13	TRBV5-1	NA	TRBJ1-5	TGCGCCAGCAGGAGGGATGACAATCAGCCCCAGCATTTT	CASRRDDNQPQHF
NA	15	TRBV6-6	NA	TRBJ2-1	TGTGCCAGCAGTTACTCGTCGCAGGGAGGAAATGAGCAGTTCTTC	CASSYSSQGGNEQFF
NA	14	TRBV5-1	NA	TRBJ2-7	TGCGCCAGCAGCTTGATCGCAGTTGTGAACGAGCAGTACTTC	CASSLIAVVNEQYF
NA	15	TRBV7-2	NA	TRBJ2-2	TGTGCCAGCAGCTTCAGGGGACAATCCACCGGGGAGCTGTTTTTT	CASSFRGQSTGELFF
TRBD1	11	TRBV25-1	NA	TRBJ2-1	TGTGCCAGCAGTGCGGACAGGGTGCAGTTCTTC	CASSADRVQFF
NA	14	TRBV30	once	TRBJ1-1	TGTGCCTGGAGTTATAGTCTGATGAACACTGAAGCTTTCTTT	CAWSYSLMNTEAFF
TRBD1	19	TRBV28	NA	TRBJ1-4	TGTGCCAGCAGTTTATCCTGGGGGAGAGGGACAGGACGGAATGAAAAACTGTTTTTT	CASSLSWGRGTGRNEKLFF
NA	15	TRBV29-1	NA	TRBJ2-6	TGCAGCGTTGTGGGGGGTCTTAGTGGGGCCAACGTCCTGACTTTC	CSVVGGLSGANVLTF
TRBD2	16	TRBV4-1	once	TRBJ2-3	TGCGCCAGCAGCCAATTACGAGCGGGAGAGGGGGATACGCAGTATTTT	CASSQLRAGEGDTQYF
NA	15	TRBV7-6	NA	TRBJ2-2	TGTGCCAGCAGCTCCTCCAGGGCAAACACCGGGGAGCTGTTTTTT	CASSSSRANTGELFF
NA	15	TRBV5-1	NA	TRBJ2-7	TGCGCCAGCAGCTTGGGAGGTGTTCTCTCCTACGAGCAGTACTTC	CASSLGGVLSYEQYF
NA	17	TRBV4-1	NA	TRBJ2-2	TGCGCCAGCAGCCAAGATCATCCAGCGGCGAACACCGGGGAGCTGTTTTTT	CASSQDHPAANTGELFF
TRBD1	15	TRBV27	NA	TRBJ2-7	TGTGCCAGCAGGTGGGGACAGGGAGCCACCTACGAGCAGTACTTC	CASRWGQGATYEQYF
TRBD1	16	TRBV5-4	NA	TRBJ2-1	TGTGCCAGCAGCTTGGAAACAGGGGTTTTCCACAATGAGCAGTTCTTC	CASSLETGVFHNEQFF
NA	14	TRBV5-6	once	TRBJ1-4	TGTGCCAGCACCCCCAGGGCATCTAATGAAAAACTGTTTTTT	CASTPRASNEKLFF
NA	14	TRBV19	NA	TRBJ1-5	TGTGCCAGTAGTGCCACAGGTAGCAATCAGCCCCAGCATTTT	CASSATGSNQPQHF
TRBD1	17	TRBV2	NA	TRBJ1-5	TGTGCCAGCAGTGAAGCCCCCCCGACAGGGGAGTACCAGCCCCAGCATTTT	CASSEAPPTGEYQPQHF